These 13 T cell receptor beta chains originate from one sample sequenced in a study of blood T cell repertoires in COVID-19. Generated by immunoSEQ multiplex PCR, the TCRdb table keeps only in-frame clones and is missing some. The table lists 340,000 or so clones, 80% to 90% of them singletons, with 4% to 5% in the top ten. Sequencing was performed on PBMCs or T cells enriched from blood (not recorded which). Receptor source: a woman between 40 and 50 years old with acute COVID-19.

The rearrangement links TRBV6-5 to TRBJ1-6, with 10 bases fitting TRBD1. The V segment lost 2 bases and the J segment 6 bases; nucleotides outside the gene matches: 4. The germline V gene encodes CDR1 MNHEY and CDR2 SVGAGI. The CDR3 totals 16 residues. CDR3 region: CASSYGQGDGNSPLHF. The CDR3 DNA reads as TGTGCCAGCAGTTACGGACAGGGGGATGGTAATTCACCCCTCCACTTT.

The chain combines TRBV19 with TRBJ2-7; D unclear. CDR3 length: 14 amino acids. Trimming cost V 4 bases and J 5 bases, with 15 bases left between them. CDR1 and CDR2 (germline): LNHDA, SQIVND (reference sequence). DNA of the CDR3: TGTGCCAGTAGTAGACTTCGAATGGGTAACGAGCAGTACTTC. Translation: CASSRLRMGNEQYF.

This clone has a handful of counts. The V call is TRBV28, the J call TRBJ2-3; 9 bases align to TRBD1. Germline CDR1 is MDHEN and CDR2 is SYDVKM. The junction had 8 bases not matched to a gene; V was cut back by 2 bases and J by 5 bases. The CDR3 has 16 amino acids. This CDR3 reads CASSLPETGGKDTQYF. The CDR3 nucleotides read TGTGCCAGCAGTTTACCGGAGACAGGGGGGAAAGATACGCAGTATTTT.

This rearrangement joins TRBV5-1 to TRBJ1-5; D gene ambiguous. Per germline, CDR1 SGHRS and CDR2 YFSETQ. The V end was cut by 1 base, the J end by 4 bases, with 9 bases between. The CDR3 sequence is 14 residues long. This CDR3 is CASSLYPTNQPQHF. CDR3 DNA sequence: TGCGCCAGCAGCTTGTACCCCACAAATCAGCCCCAGCATTTT.

The gene calls are TRBV4-1 and TRBJ2-1; TRBD2 agrees at 15 bases. The CDR3 contains 17 residues. Germline lookup yields CDR1 MGHRA and CDR2 YSYEKL. Trimming at V came to 4 bases and at J to 4 bases, leaving 5 bases not matched to a gene. CDR3 sequence reads: CASSLGLAGGLYNEQFF. Here the CDR3 DNA reads TGCGCCAGCAGCCTCGGACTAGCGGGAGGGCTATACAATGAGCAGTTCTTC.

The rearrangement joins TRBV9 to TRBJ1-3; D may be TRBD1 (5 bases). This CDR3 contains 15 residues. With 4 bases removed from V and 11 bases from J, the gap between germline ends came to 22 bases. From germline, CDR1 is SGDLS and CDR2 YYNGEE. The CDR3 spells CASSPSPLDIASIYF. CDR3 coding DNA: TGTGCCAGCAGCCCAAGCCCCTTGGACATCGCCTCCATATATTTT.

The V and J genes are TRBV3-1 (or the pseudogene TRBV3-2) and TRBJ2-5; 9 positions agree with TRBD2. Germline V gene lookup returns CDR1 LGHDT and CDR2 YNNKEL (reference sequence). There are 18 residues in the CDR3. Trimming at V came to 3 bases and at J to 1 base, leaving 12 bases not matched to a gene. CDR3 in amino acids: CASSHFFTSGGPQETQYF. Here the CDR3 DNA reads TGTGCCAGCAGCCACTTTTTTACGAGCGGGGGGCCCCAAGAGACCCAGTACTTC.

V and J are TRBV7-2 and TRBJ2-4, with 9 nucleotides matching TRBD1. Germline CDR1 SGHTA, CDR2 FQGNSA. The CDR3 sequence is 15 residues long. Unmatched junction bases numbered 4, after V lost 4 bases and J lost 3 bases. As DNA, the CDR3 is TGTGCCAGCAGCTCGGGACAGGGAATCAAAAACATTCAGTACTTC. The encoded protein is CASSSGQGIKNIQYF.

The chain has TRBV9 and TRBJ1-1; D perhaps matches TRBD1 (5 bases). V was trimmed by 3 bases and J by 0 bases, leaving 12 bases between them. The germline V gene has CDR1 SGDLS and CDR2 YYNGEE. This CDR3 comprises 15 residues. The CDR3 sequence: CASSARQTMNTEAFF. CDR3 sequence (DNA): TGTGCCAGCAGCGCAAGACAGACCATGAACACTGAAGCTTTCTTT.

This chain joins TRBV5-1 and TRBJ2-7, with TRBD1 matching 7 bases. From germline, CDR1 is SGHRS and CDR2 YFSETQ. The V and J ends lost 4 bases and 1 base, in that order; junction bases with no gene match: 14. The CDR3 is 17 residues long. The CDR3 is CASSASAGTASSYEQYF. The CDR3 coding sequence is TGCGCCAGCAGCGCATCCGCCGGGACAGCCAGTTCCTACGAGCAGTACTTC.

CDR3 DNA: TGTGCCAGCTCACCACGAATGGCGGGTAAGACCTACGAGCAGTACTTC. Translating it yields CASSPRMAGKTYEQYF. The V and J genes are TRBV18 and TRBJ2-7, with a weak D call TRBD2 (5 bases). CDR1 and CDR2 from the germline V gene are KGHSH and LQKENI. The V end was cut by 1 base, the J end by 2 bases, with 15 bases between. The CDR3 consists of 16 residues.

The chain links TRBV30 to TRBJ2-7; 14 bases agree with TRBD2. J lost 0 bases, V lost 0 bases, and 10 bases had no gene match. There are 19 residues in the CDR3. Germline V gene data show CDR1 as GTSNPN and CDR2 as SVGIG (reference sequence). CDR3 in DNA: TGTGCCTGGAGTGTACTCTTGGGACTAGCGGGAGACCTCTCCTACGAGCAGTACTTC. This encodes CAWSVLLGLAGDLSYEQYF.

CDR3 amino acids: CASSIRQDPINYGYTF. The DNA of the CDR3 is TGTGCCAGTAGTATCCGACAGGATCCGATTAACTATGGCTACACCTTC. The chain uses TRBV19 and TRBJ1-2; possible D gene TRBD1, 6 bases. Germline V lookup: CDR1 LNHDA, CDR2 SQIVND (reference sequence). This CDR3 comprises 16 residues. The V end lost 3 bases, the J end lost 1 base, and 15 bases lay between the germline ends.